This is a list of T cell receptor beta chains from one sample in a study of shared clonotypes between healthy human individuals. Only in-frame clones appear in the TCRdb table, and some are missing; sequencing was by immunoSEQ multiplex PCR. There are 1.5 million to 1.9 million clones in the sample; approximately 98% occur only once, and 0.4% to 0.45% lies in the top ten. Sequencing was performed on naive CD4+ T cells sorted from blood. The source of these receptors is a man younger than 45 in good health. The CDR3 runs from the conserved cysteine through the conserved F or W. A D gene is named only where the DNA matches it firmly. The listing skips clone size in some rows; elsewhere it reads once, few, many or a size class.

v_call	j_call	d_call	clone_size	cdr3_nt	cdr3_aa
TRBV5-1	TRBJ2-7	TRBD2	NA	TGCGCCAGCAGCTATCCTATTCGCGGGAGCTCAAAAGACTACGAGCAGTACTTC	CASSYPIRGSSKDYEQYF
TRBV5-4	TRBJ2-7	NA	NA	TGTGCCAGCAGCTCCGGTGGGTTATTTTTGGAGCAGTACTTC	CASSSGGLFLEQYF
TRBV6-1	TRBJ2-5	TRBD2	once	TGTGCCAGCAGTGAAGCAGGACTAGCAGAGACCCAGTACTTC	CASSEAGLAETQYF
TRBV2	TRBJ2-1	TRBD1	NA	TGTGCCAGCAGTCCGGGACAGGGGGATGGGAATGAGCAGTTCTTC	CASSPGQGDGNEQFF
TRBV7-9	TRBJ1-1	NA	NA	TGTGCCAGCAGCTTAGCGGGCAGGGGTTACGCTGAAGCTTTCTTT	CASSLAGRGYAEAFF
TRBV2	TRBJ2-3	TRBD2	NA	TGTGCCAGTGGCCTACTAGCGGGAGCAGATACGCAGTATTTT	CASGLLAGADTQYF
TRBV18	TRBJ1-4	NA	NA	TGTGCCAGCTCACCATCCAGGGCGACTTCTAATGAAAAACTGTTTTTT	CASSPSRATSNEKLFF
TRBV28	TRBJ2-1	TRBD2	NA	TGTGCCAGCAGTTTATATTCTGGGCTAGCGGGAGTAGGTTACAATGAGCAGTTCTTC	CASSLYSGLAGVGYNEQFF
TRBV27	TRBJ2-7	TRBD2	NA	TGTGCCAGCAGTTTATCAGAGACTAGCGGTACCTACGAGCAGTACTTC	CASSLSETSGTYEQYF
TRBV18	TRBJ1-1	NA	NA	TGTGCCAGCTCACCACTCGCACGGGGCACTGAAGCTTTCTTT	CASSPLARGTEAFF
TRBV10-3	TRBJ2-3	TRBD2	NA	TGTGCCATCAGTGTGGGGGGGACTAGCGGGAGTACGCAGTATTTT	CAISVGGTSGSTQYF
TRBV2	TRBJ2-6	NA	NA	TGTGCCAGCATCTCAGGCTCTGGGGCCAACGTCCTGACTTTC	CASISGSGANVLTF
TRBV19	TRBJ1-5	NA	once	TGTGCCAGTAGCCCCGGGACACGTAGCAATCAGCCCCAGCATTTT	CASSPGTRSNQPQHF
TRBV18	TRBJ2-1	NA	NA	TGTGCCAGCTCGCAAACTGCATCTCGGACCTACAATGAGCAGTTCTTC	CASSQTASRTYNEQFF
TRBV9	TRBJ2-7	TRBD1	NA	TGTGCCAGCAGCGCCACAGGGGGCTCCTACGAGCAGTACTTC	CASSATGGSYEQYF
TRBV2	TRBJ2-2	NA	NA	TGTGCCAGCAGTGCAAGGGTGAACACCGGGGAGCTGTTTTTT	CASSARVNTGELFF
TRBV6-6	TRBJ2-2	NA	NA	TGTGCCAGCAGTTACGAAGACACGGACACCGGGGAGCTGTTTTTT	CASSYEDTDTGELFF
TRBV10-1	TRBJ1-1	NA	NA	TGCGCCAGCAGTGAGTCGGTTAGGGACACTGAAGCTTTCTTT	CASSESVRDTEAFF
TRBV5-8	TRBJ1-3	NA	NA	TGTGCCAGCAGCTTCTGGGGACTGGCTGGAAACACCATATATTTT	CASSFWGLAGNTIYF
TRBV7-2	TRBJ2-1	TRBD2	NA	TGTGCCAGCAGCGCCATAGCGGGAATAGGCTACAATGAGCAGTTCTTC	CASSAIAGIGYNEQFF
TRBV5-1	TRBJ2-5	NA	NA	TGCGCCAGCAGCTTGTTCGCAGGGGAGGAGACCCAGTACTTC	CASSLFAGEETQYF
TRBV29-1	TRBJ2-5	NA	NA	TGCAGCGTTGATACAACAGGGCGGCAAGAGACCCAGTACTTC	CSVDTTGRQETQYF
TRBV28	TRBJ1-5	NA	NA	TGTGCCAGTCAGGCCGATAGCAATCAGCCCCAGCATTTT	CASQADSNQPQHF
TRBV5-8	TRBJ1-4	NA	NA	TGTGCCAGCAGATTGGGGCGAAGGTCGTCTAATGAAAAACTGTTTTTT	CASRLGRRSSNEKLFF
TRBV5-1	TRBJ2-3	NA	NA	TGCGCCAGCAGCTACTTGACCACTAGCACAGATACGCAGTATTTT	CASSYLTTSTDTQYF
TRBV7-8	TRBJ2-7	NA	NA	TGTGCCAGCAGCCCGAAGGTCCGCGGGCAAAAACCTTACGAGCAGTACTTC	CASSPKVRGQKPYEQYF
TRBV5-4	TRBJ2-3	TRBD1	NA	TGTGCCAGCAGCAGAAGGACAGGCTTTCGCACAGATACGCAGTATTTT	CASSRRTGFRTDTQYF